The 21 T cell receptor beta chains in this list originate from one sample, sequenced in a study of Tregs in tolerant kidney transplant recipients. The method was immunoSEQ multiplex PCR; TCRdb's version includes in-frame clones alone and lacks a portion of them. The sample includes 240,000 or so clones, roughly 80% of them seen just once. The sample taken for sequencing was CD4+ T cells from blood. These receptors were collected from a human donor in good health.

This clone was seen only a few times. The chain joins TRBV6-1 to TRBJ1-3, with D possibly TRBD1 on 5 matching bases. The CDR3 consists of 15 residues. V was trimmed by 1 base and J by 4 bases, leaving 11 bases between them. The V gene's germline CDR1 is MNHNS and CDR2 SASEGT. Written as DNA, the CDR3 is TGTGCCAGCAGTGAAGGGGGGGGTTTGGGAAACACCATATATTTT. It is translated as CASSEGGGLGNTIYF.

The V gene is TRBV5-1, the J gene TRBJ1-6; D is possibly TRBD1 (5 bases). CDR3 length: 16 residues. V lost 0 bases, J lost 9 bases, and 16 bases lay in between. Germline CDR1 and CDR2: SGHRS and YFSETQ. CDR3 residues: CASSLARAGIGSPLHF. In nucleotides, the CDR3 is TGCGCCAGCAGCTTGGCCCGGGCAGGGATCGGTTCACCCCTCCACTTT.

The chain uses TRBV19 and TRBJ2-7, with TRBD1 matching 8 bases. This CDR3 is built from 14 residues. The junction had 7 bases not matched to a gene; V was cut back by 3 bases and J by 6 bases. Germline loops: CDR1 LNHDA, CDR2 SQIVND (reference sequence). CDR3 DNA: TGTGCCAGTAGTATGACAGGCAGGGGGCGCGAGCAGTACTTC. It codes for CASSMTGRGREQYF.

The chain has TRBV15 and TRBJ2-2, with unresolved D. V was cut by 0 bases and J by 2 bases, with 7 bases left in between. Germline V CDR1 and CDR2: LNHNV, YYDKDF (reference sequence). This CDR3 is 15 amino acids long. CDR3 loop: CATSRDKVNTGELFF. CDR3 bases: TGTGCCACCAGCAGAGATAAAGTTAACACCGGGGAGCTGTTTTTT.

The rearrangement joins TRBV5-5 to TRBJ2-7; 7 bases agree with TRBD1. Per germline, CDR1 SGHKS and CDR2 YYEKEE (reference sequence). J lost 4 bases, V lost 4 bases, and 14 bases had no gene match. The length of the CDR3 is 16 residues. CDR3 amino acids: CASSQQGPPFAYEQYF. CDR3 bases: TGTGCCAGCAGCCAACAGGGGCCCCCCTTTGCGTACGAGCAGTACTTC. Full variable domain (rest looked up from reference TRBV5-5 and TRBJ2-7): DAGVTQSPTHLIKTRGQQVTLRCSPISGHKSVSWYQQVLGQGPQFIFQYYEKEERGRGNFPDRFSARQFPNYSSELNVNALLLGDSALYLCASSQQGPPFAYEQYFGPGTRLTVT.

V usage is TRBV19 and J usage is TRBJ2-3; 10 nucleotides agree with TRBD2. The germline CDR1 and CDR2 sequences are LNHDA and SQIVND (reference sequence). The CDR3 loop spans 14 amino acids. V lost 6 bases, J lost 4 bases, and 4 bases stayed unmatched. CDR3 loop: CASSLAGAADTQYF. DNA for the CDR3: TGTGCCAGTAGCCTAGCGGGAGCTGCAGATACGCAGTATTTT.

The rearrangement joins TRBV19 to TRBJ2-1; D perhaps matches TRBD2 (6 bases). The ends were cut back, 9 bases at V and 4 bases at J, with 19 bases in the middle. The CDR3 contains 15 residues. Germline values: CDR1 LNHDA, CDR2 SQIVND (reference sequence). The CDR3, as DNA: TGTGCCAGCTACCCGGGCTGGGGGGAGTACAATGAGCAGTTCTTC. Translated: CASYPGWGEYNEQFF.

The chain couples TRBV19 to TRBJ2-2; 9 nucleotides line up with TRBD2. CDR1 and CDR2 from the germline V gene are LNHDA and SQIVND (reference sequence). The V and J ends lost 7 bases and 7 bases, in that order; junction bases with no gene match: 10. The CDR3 contains 15 residues. Here the CDR3 reads CASIDSGRLGGELFF. CDR3 in DNA: TGTGCCAGTATTGACAGCGGGAGGTTGGGCGGGGAGCTGTTTTTT.

The CDR3 reads CASTVTGATFAVYGYTF. In DNA, the CDR3 is TGTGCCAGCACCGTGACAGGGGCAACGTTTGCGGTTTATGGCTACACCTTC. The rearrangement joins TRBV5-8 to TRBJ1-2, with TRBD1 matching over 8 bases. Trimming took 6 bases from V and 5 from J; bases not matched to a gene: 18. Germline V gene data show CDR1 as SGHTS and CDR2 as YDEGEE. This CDR3 is built from 17 residues.

The chain uses TRBV7-9 and TRBJ1-1; the D gene is possibly TRBD1 (6 bases). V lost 5 bases and J 5 bases, leaving 12 bases between the germline ends. Germline CDR1 is SEHNR and CDR2 is FQNEAQ (reference sequence). The CDR3 consists of 13 residues. The CDR3 sequence: CASSPLQGTEAFF. In DNA form, the CDR3 reads TGTGCCAGCAGCCCACTACAGGGAACTGAAGCTTTCTTT.

This chain links TRBV19 with TRBJ1-2; TRBD1 aligns across 9 bases. The CDR3 covers 15 residues. Germline CDR1 is LNHDA and CDR2 is SQIVND (reference sequence). The ends lost 1 base at V and 5 bases at J; junction bases unmatched: 5. The CDR3 DNA is TGTGCCAGTAGTATAGCCGGGACAGGGAATTATGGCTACACCTTC. It encodes CASSIAGTGNYGYTF.

The chain recombines TRBV5-1 with TRBJ2-3, with a tentative D call TRBD2 (6 bases). This CDR3 has 18 residues. Germline V gene sequence: CDR1 SGHRS, CDR2 YFSETQ. Trimming took 4 bases from V and 5 from J, leaving 26 bases between them. CDR3 loop: CASSRQFRGNGLQDTQYF. Here the CDR3 DNA reads TGCGCCAGCAGCCGACAGTTTCGGGGGAACGGATTACAAGATACGCAGTATTTT.

This clone came up once. The chain carries TRBV4-1 and TRBJ1-4, with TRBD1 matching over 8 bases. V lost 1 base to trimming and J lost 6 bases; unmatched junction nucleotides: 4. This CDR3 is built from 15 residues. Germline lookup yields CDR1 MGHRA and CDR2 YSYEKL. DNA for the CDR3: TGCGCCAGCAGCCAAGTCGGGACAGGAGATGAAAAACTGTTTTTT. Protein product: CASSQVGTGDEKLFF.

The V gene is TRBV11-2, the J gene TRBJ1-2; no clear D. The CDR3 sequence is 16 residues long. CDR1 and CDR2 (germline): SGHAT, FQNNGV. The V end lost 0 bases, the J end lost 5 bases, and 16 bases lay between the germline ends. The chain's CDR3 is CASSLDYRYVRYGYTF. DNA for the CDR3: TGTGCCAGCAGCTTAGATTATCGATACGTAAGATATGGCTACACCTTC.

The V and J genes are TRBV2 and TRBJ2-7; maybe TRBD2 (6 bases). The CDR3 sequence is 13 residues long. Germline V gene sequence: CDR1 SNHLY, CDR2 FYNNEI. Between the trimmed V and J ends, which lost 0 bases and 12 bases, there was a span of 15 bases. The CDR3 nucleotides are TGTGCCAGCAGTGAAGCCGTGACGGAGGGGTCGTACTTC. It yields the protein CASSEAVTEGSYF.

The J gene is TRBJ1-1, the V gene TRBV19, with unresolved D. The V and J ends lost 5 bases and 0 bases respectively, with 16 bases between them. The CDR3 consists of 16 residues. CDR1 and CDR2 (germline): LNHDA, SQIVND (reference sequence). The CDR3 protein is CASSPRRQRVNTEAFF. CDR3 coding DNA: TGTGCCAGTAGTCCTCGTCGTCAGCGGGTGAACACTGAAGCTTTCTTT.

The chain joins TRBV5-1 to TRBJ2-3, with 8 nucleotides matching TRBD2. CDR3 length equals 15 residues. Per germline, CDR1 SGHRS and CDR2 YFSETQ. J gave up 0 bases and V 4 bases, and 4 bases lay outside the gene matches. The CDR3 loop reads CASSLGLVSTDTQYF. CDR3 in DNA: TGCGCCAGCAGCCTGGGACTAGTAAGCACAGATACGCAGTATTTT.

The V call is TRBV19, the J call TRBJ1-5; D possibly corresponds to TRBD1 (5 bases). The V gene lost 4 bases and the J gene lost 0 bases, with 10 bases spanning the gap. CDR1 is LNHDA and CDR2 is SQIVND in the germline V gene (reference sequence). There are 15 residues in the CDR3. CDR3: CASSTTAYSNQPQHF. The CDR3 DNA reads as TGTGCCAGTAGTACGACAGCATATAGCAATCAGCCCCAGCATTTT.

V usage is TRBV7-6 and J usage is TRBJ2-2; weak D call: TRBD1 (6 bases). Germline CDR1 is SGHVS and CDR2 is FNYEAQ. The CDR3 sequence is 14 residues long. V lost 1 base to trimming and J lost 5 bases, with 8 bases between them. The CDR3, as DNA: TGTGCCAGCAGCTTAGGACAGGTTACCGGGGAGCTGTTTTTT. It specifies CASSLGQVTGELFF.

The gene calls are TRBV18 and TRBJ1-2, with 7 bases fitting TRBD1. With V trimmed by 3 bases and J by 2 bases, 6 bases remained unmatched. Germline V gene sequence: CDR1 KGHSH, CDR2 LQKENI. The CDR3 length is 15 residues. CDR3 loop: CASSPGQAGNYGYTF. The CDR3 region has the DNA TGTGCCAGCTCACCCGGACAGGCAGGGAACTATGGCTACACCTTC.

This chain joins TRBV5-1 and TRBJ1-1; no reliable D call. The CDR3 runs 13 residues. Trimming left V 4 bases short and J 2 bases short, with 9 bases between. The germline CDR1 and CDR2 sequences are SGHRS and YFSETQ. The CDR3 loop is CASSQNQNTEAFF. The DNA of the CDR3 is TGCGCCAGCAGCCAAAACCAAAACACTGAAGCTTTCTTT. The entire variable domain, with the rest obtained from reference TRBV5-1 and TRBJ1-1, is as follows: KAGVTQTPRYLIKTRGQQVTLSCSPISGHRSVSWYQQTPGQGLQFLFEYFSETQRNKGNFPGRFSGRQFSNSRSEMNVSTLELGDSALYLCASSQNQNTEAFFGQGTRLTVV.